This TCR beta chain was sequenced in a study of blood T cell repertoires in COVID-19. For the study at large: The United States, Italy and Spain provided the acute and convalescent COVID-19 samples.

Methods used by the authors: For nucleated cells, counts were estimated from reference gene primer amplification. Repertoires were generated with immunoSEQ multiplex PCR, while TCRdb's copy carries only in-frame clones and drops some. D and trimming come from the DNA, and the V and J calls and clone size come from that table. This sample carries 220,000 or so clones, over 75% of them seen once, and the ten largest clones take 3% to 4%. CDR1 is KGHSH, CDR2 LQKENI, per germline. J lost 4 bases, V lost 5 bases, and 5 bases had no gene match. This CDR3 is built from 13 residues. Participant age was roughly 18 to 95 years, and participants resided in fewer than 30 US areas. Cohorts were determined from participant-reported clinical history.

This clonotype was obtained from a woman aged 18-29 years in a cohort exposed to, infected with or recovered from COVID-19 (not recorded which). Input material: PBMCs or T cells enriched from blood (not recorded which). This chain links TRBV18 with TRBJ2-7, with 7 nucleotides matching TRBD1. The CDR3 coding sequence is TGTGCCAGCTCAGAGACAGGGCCTTACGAGCAGTACTTC. Translation gives CASSETGPYEQYF.